This TCR beta chain was identified during a study of blood T cell repertoires in COVID-19. Study-wide background: The study drew acute and convalescent COVID-19 samples from the United States, Italy and Spain. T cells, B-cell-depleted T cells, or PBMCs supplied cDNA or gDNA.

In its sample, this clone was seen a few times. In the original analysis: Scientists estimated how many nucleated cells there were by amplifying reference gene primers. TCRdb keeps only in-frame clones here, not all; method: immunoSEQ multiplex PCR. The V and J calls and clone size come from that table; D and trimming were worked out from the DNA. The sample comprises some 40,000 clones, 84% of which are singletons, and roughly 15% rests with the top ten. The CDR3 totals 19 residues. Per the germline V gene, CDR1 is PRHDT and CDR2 is FYEKMQ (reference sequence). V shed 0 bases, J shed 2 bases, and the junction held 4 bases outside the gene matches.

Material for sequencing was peripheral blood. This sequence was found in a man aged 50-59 years with active or convalescent COVID-19. The V call is TRBV13, the J call TRBJ2-1; 16 bases match TRBD2. The CDR3 reads CASSLGPGTSGGAYNEQFF. In DNA, the CDR3 is TGTGCCAGCAGCTTAGGACCAGGGACTAGCGGGGGGGCCTACAATGAGCAGTTCTTC.